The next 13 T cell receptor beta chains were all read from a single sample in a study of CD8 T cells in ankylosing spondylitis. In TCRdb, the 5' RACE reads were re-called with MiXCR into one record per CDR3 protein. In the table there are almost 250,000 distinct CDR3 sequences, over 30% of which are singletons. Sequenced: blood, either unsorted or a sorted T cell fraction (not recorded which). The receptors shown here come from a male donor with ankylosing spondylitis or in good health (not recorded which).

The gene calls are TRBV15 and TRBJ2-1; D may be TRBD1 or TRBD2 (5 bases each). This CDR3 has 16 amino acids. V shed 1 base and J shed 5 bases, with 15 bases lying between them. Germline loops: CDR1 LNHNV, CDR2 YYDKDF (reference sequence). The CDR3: CATSRGTTGRNNEQFF. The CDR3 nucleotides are TGTGCCACCAGCAGAGGAACCACGGGGCGCAACAATGAGCAGTTCTTC.

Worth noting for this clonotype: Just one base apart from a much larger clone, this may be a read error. The CDR3 DNA reads as TGTGCCAGCAGCCAAGACGGCGAGCAGTACTTC. Its protein product is CASSQDGEQYF. The chain combines TRBV3-1 with TRBJ2-7; no reliable D call. Germline-derived CDR1 and CDR2 are LGHDT and YNNKEL (reference sequence). This CDR3 comprises 11 residues. V lost 0 bases, J lost 6 bases, and 3 bases lay in between.

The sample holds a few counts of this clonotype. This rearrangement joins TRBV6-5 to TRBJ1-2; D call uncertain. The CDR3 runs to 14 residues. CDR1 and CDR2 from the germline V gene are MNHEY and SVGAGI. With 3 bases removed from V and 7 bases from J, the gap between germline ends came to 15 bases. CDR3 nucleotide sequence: TGTGCCAGCAGTTATTCAGGAACCTCTCGTGGCTACACCTTC. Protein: CASSYSGTSRGYTF.

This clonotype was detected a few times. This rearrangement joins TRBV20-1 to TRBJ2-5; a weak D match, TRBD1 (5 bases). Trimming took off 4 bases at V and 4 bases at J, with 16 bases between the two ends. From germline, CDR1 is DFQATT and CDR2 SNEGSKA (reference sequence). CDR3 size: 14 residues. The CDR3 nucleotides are TGCAGTGCTAAGGTTCCAGGGTCGGGAGAGACCCAGTACTTC. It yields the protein CSAKVPGSGETQYF.

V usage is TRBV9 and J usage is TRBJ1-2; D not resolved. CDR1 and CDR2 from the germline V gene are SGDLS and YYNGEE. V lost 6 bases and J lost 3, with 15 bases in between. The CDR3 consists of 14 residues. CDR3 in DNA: TGTGCCAGCACGTCCGGCCAGCCTCACTATGGCTACACCTTC. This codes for CASTSGQPHYGYTF. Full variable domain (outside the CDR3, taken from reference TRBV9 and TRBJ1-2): DSGVTQTPKHLITATGQRVTLRCSPRSGDLSVYWYQQSLDQGLQFLIQYYNGEERAKGNILERFSAQQFPDLHSELNLSSLELGDSALYFCASTSGQPHYGYTFGSGTRLTVV.

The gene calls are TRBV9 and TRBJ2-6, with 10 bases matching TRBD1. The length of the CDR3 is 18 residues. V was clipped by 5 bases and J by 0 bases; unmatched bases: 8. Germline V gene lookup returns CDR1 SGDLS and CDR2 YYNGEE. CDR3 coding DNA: TGTGCCAGCAGAGGCGGGACAGGGGATTTCTCTGGGGCCAACGTCCTGACTTTC. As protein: CASRGGTGDFSGANVLTF.

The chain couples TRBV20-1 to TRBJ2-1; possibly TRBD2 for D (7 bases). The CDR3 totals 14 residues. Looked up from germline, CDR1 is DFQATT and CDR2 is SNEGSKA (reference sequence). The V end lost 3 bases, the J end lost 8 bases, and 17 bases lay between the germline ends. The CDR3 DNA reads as TGCAGTGCTAGGAAGGGGTCGGGGGGCGATGAGCAGTTCTTC. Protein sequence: CSARKGSGGDEQFF.

The CDR3 reads CASSYGGGASRGELFF. CDR3 DNA sequence: TGTGCCAGCAGTTACGGCGGGGGGGCCTCTCGGGGGGAGCTGTTTTTT. The chain links TRBV6-5 to TRBJ2-2; 9 bases map to TRBD2. Trimming took 2 bases from V and 8 from J; bases not matched to a gene: 9. The CDR3 extends over 16 amino acids. From germline, CDR1 is MNHEY and CDR2 SVGAGI.

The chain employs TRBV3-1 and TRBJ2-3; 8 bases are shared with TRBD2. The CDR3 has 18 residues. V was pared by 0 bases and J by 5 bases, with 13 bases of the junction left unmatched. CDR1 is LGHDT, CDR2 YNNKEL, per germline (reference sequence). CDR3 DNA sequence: TGTGCCAGCAGCCAAGATGTTGCCAGCGGGGGTGGGATAGATACGCAGTATTTT. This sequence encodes CASSQDVASGGGIDTQYF.

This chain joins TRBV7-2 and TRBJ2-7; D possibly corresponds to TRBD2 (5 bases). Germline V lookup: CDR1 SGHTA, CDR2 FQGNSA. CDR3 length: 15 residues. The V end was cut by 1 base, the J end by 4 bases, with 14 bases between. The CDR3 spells CASSLGPGSSYEQYF. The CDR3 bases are TGTGCCAGCAGCTTAGGGCCGGGGTCATCATACGAGCAGTACTTC.

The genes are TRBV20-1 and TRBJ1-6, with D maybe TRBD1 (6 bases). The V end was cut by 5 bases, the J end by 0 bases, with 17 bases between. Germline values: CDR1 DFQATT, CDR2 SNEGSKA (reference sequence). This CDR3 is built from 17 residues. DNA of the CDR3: TGCAGTGCTTCGGCCGGACAGAGCAGCTCCTATAATTCACCCCTCCACTTT. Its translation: CSASAGQSSSYNSPLHF.

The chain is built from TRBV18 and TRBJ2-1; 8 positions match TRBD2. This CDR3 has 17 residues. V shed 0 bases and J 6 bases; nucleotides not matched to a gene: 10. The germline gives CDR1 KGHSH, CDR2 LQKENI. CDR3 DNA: TGTGCCAGCTCACCACCGGTTTCAGCGGGGGCCACCAATGAGCAGTTCTTC. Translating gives CASSPPVSAGATNEQFF.

CDR3: CSVDSSDEQFF. Here the CDR3 DNA reads TGCAGCGTTGATAGTAGCGATGAGCAGTTCTTC. The V gene is TRBV29-1, the J gene TRBJ2-1, with D possibly TRBD2 on 5 matching bases. Germline V gene sequence: CDR1 SQVTM, CDR2 ANQGSEA. V dropped 3 bases and J dropped 8 bases, with 8 bases sitting between them. The CDR3 has 11 amino acids.